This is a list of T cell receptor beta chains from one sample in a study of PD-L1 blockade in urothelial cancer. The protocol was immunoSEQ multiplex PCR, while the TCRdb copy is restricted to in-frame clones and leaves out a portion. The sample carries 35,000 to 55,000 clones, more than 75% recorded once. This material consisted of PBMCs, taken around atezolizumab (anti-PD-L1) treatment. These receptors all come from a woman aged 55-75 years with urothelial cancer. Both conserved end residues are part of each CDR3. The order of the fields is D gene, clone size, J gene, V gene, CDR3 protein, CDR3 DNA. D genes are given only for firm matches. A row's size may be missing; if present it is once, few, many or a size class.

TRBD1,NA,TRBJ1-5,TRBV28,CASSHRGVGQPQHF,TGTGCCAGCAGTCACAGGGGCGTAGGTCAGCCCCAGCATTTT
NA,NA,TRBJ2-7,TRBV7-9,CASTWTGSYEQYF,TGTGCCAGCACCTGGACTGGATCTTACGAGCAGTACTTC
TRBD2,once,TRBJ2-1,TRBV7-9,CASSLALAGPINEQFF,TGTGCCAGCAGCTTAGCACTAGCGGGGCCTATCAATGAGCAGTTCTTC
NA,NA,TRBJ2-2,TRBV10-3,CAISAGARSGELFF,TGTGCCATCAGTGCAGGGGCGCGTTCCGGGGAGCTGTTTTTT
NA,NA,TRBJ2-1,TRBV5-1,CASTADSGNEQFF,TGCGCCAGCACGGCCGATAGCGGCAATGAGCAGTTCTTC
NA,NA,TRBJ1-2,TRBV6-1,CAGAGNNYGYTF,TGTGCCGGAGCGGGCAACAACTATGGCTACACCTTC
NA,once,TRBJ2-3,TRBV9,CASSVVGSSTDTQYF,TGTGCCAGCAGCGTAGTCGGGTCCAGCACAGATACGCAGTATTTT
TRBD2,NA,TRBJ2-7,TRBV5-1,CASSQAPGLGSYEQYF,TGCGCCAGCAGCCAAGCGCCGGGACTAGGGTCCTACGAGCAGTACTTC
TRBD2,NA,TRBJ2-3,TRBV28,CASKGLVLAGLPDTQYF,TGTGCCAGCAAGGGTCTGGTGCTAGCGGGACTCCCAGATACGCAGTATTTT
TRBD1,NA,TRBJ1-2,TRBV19,CASSSTGVYGYTF,TGTGCCAGTAGTTCCACAGGGGTTTATGGCTACACCTTC
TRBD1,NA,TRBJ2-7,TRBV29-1,CSVGLKTGASYEQYF,TGCAGCGTAGGGTTAAAAACAGGGGCCTCCTACGAGCAGTACTTC
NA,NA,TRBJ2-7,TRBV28,CASSEERGTTFYEQYF,TGTGCCAGCAGTGAGGAACGCGGGACCACCTTCTACGAGCAGTACTTC
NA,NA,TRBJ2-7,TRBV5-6,CASSLDGRGYEQYF,TGTGCCAGCAGCTTGGATGGTCGGGGGTACGAGCAGTACTTC
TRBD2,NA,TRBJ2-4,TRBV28,CASSTRQRDRYF,TGTGCCAGCAGTACGCGACAGCGGGACCGGTACTTC
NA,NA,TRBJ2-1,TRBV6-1,CASSEGLASYNEQFF,TGTGCCAGCAGTGAAGGTTTGGCTAGTTACAATGAGCAGTTCTTC
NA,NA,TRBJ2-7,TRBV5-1,CASSQAGNEQYF,TGCGCCAGCTCCCAGGCGGGTAACGAGCAGTACTTC
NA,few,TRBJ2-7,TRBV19,CASSPDRSYEQYF,TGTGCCAGTAGTCCTGACAGGTCCTACGAGCAGTACTTC
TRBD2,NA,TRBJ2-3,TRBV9,CASSVGDSAGLGVRSTSTDTQYF,TGTGCCAGCAGCGTAGGGGACTCGGCGGGACTAGGCGTCAGATCTACTAGCACAGATACGCAGTATTTT
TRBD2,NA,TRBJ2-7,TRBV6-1,CASSIRLAGSYEQYF,TGTGCCAGCAGTATCAGACTAGCGGGCTCCTACGAGCAGTACTTC
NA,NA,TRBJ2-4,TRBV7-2,CASSRTGTSKNIQYF,TGTGCCAGCAGCCGAACCGGGACATCCAAAAACATTCAGTACTTC
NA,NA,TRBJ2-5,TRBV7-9,CASSSGRTIGETQYF,TGTGCCAGCAGCTCAGGGAGGACTATTGGAGAGACCCAGTACTTC
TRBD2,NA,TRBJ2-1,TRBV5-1,CASSLGLSGRDYNEQFF,TGCGCCAGCAGCTTGGGCCTGAGCGGGAGAGATTACAATGAGCAGTTCTTC
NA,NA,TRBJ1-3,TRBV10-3,CAISGADTIYF,TGTGCCATCAGTGGCGCGGACACCATATATTTT
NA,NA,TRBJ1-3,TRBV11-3,CASSLGRRDNSGNTIYF,TGTGCCAGCAGCTTAGGTCGCCGGGACAACTCTGGAAACACCATATATTTT
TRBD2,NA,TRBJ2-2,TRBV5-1,CASSPSGGFNTGELFF,TGCGCCAGCAGCCCATCCGGGGGGTTTAACACCGGGGAGCTGTTTTTT
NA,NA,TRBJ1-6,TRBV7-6,CASSFSGRDSPLHF,TGTGCCAGCAGCTTCTCAGGGAGGGATTCACCCCTCCACTTT
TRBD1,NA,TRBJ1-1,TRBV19,CASMGTGAQNTEAFF,TGTGCCAGTATGGGGACAGGGGCCCAGAACACTGAAGCTTTCTTT
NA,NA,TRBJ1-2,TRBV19,CASRITGRYDGYTF,TGTGCCAGTAGGATAACAGGCCGATACGACGGCTACACCTTC
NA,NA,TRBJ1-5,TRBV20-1,CSATRNQPQHF,TGCAGTGCTACCCGTAATCAGCCCCAGCATTTT
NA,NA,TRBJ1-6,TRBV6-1,CASSNREGNSPLHF,TGTGCCAGCAGCAACAGGGAGGGCAATTCACCCCTCCACTTT
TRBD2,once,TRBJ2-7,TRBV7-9,CASSLGTSEYEQYF,TGTGCCAGCAGCTTAGGGACTAGCGAATACGAGCAGTACTTC